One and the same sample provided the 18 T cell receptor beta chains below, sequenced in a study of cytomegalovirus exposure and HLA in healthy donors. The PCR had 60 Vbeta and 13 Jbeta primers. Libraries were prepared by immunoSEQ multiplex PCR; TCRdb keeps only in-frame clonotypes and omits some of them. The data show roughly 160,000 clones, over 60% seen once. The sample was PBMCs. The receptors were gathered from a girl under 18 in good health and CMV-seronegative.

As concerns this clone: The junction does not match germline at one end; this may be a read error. CDR3 amino acids: CASSSEGGAPMNPEAFF. The CDR3 DNA sequence: TGTGCCAGCAGCTCCGAAGGGGGCGCCCCAATGAACCCTGAAGCTTTCTTT. This chain connects TRBV13 to TRBJ1-1; 7 nucleotides line up with TRBD1. The CDR3 runs to 17 residues. Germline values: CDR1 PRHDT, CDR2 FYEKMQ (reference sequence).

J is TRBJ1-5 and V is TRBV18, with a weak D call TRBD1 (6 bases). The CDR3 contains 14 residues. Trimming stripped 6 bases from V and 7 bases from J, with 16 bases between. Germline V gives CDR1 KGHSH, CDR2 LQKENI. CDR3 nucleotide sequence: TGTGCCAGCTCGCACTGGACAGATGACCAGCCCCAGCATTTT. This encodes CASSHWTDDQPQHF. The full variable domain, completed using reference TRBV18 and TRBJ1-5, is NAGVMQNPRHLVRRRGQEARLRCSPMKGHSHVYWYRQLPEEGLKFMVYLQKENIIDESGMPKERFSAEFPKEGPSILRIQQVVRGDSAAYFCASSHWTDDQPQHFGDGTRLSIL.

The CDR3 DNA reads TGTGCCAGCAGCTCAGAGGGGGCGAAACACCAGCCCCAGCATTTT. Residues: CASSSEGAKHQPQHF. The chain carries TRBV7-8 and TRBJ1-5, with 7 bases fitting TRBD1. There are 15 residues in the CDR3. V dropped 4 bases and J dropped 7; count of bases not matched to a gene: 10. Germline CDR1 SGHVS, CDR2 FQNEAQ.

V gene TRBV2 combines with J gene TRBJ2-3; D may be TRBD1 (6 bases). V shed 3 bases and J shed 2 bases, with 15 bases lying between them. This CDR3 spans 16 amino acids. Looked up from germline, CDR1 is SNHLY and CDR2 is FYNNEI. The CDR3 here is CASSDGQSRLTDTQYF. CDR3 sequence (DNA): TGTGCCAGCAGTGACGGACAGTCGCGGCTCACAGATACGCAGTATTTT.

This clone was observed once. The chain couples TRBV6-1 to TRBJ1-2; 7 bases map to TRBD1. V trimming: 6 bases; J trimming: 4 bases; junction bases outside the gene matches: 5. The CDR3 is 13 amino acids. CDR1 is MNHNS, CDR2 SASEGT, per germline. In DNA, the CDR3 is TGTGCCAGCAGGGAGGGACAGAGCTATGGCTACACCTTC. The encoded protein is CASREGQSYGYTF.

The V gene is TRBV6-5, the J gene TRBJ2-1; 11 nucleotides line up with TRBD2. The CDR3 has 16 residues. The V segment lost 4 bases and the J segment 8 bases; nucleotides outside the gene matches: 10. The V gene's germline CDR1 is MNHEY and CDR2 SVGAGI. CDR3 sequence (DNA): TGTGCCAGCAGTTTCCTTAGCGGGGGGGCTGAGGATGAGCAGTTCTTC. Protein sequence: CASSFLSGGAEDEQFF.

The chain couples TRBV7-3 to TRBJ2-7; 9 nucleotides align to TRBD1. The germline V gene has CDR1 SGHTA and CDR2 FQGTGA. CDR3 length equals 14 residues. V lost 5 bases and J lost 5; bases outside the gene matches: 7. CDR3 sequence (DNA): TGTGCCAGCAGCCACGGAGGGACAGGGAACGAGCAGTACTTC. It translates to CASSHGGTGNEQYF.

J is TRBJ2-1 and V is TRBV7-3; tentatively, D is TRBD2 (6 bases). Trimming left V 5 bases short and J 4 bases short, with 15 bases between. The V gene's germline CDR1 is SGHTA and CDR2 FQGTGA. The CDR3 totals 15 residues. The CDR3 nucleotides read TGTGCCAGCAGCCGTTATGTGGAGGGTTACAATGAGCAGTTCTTC. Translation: CASSRYVEGYNEQFF.

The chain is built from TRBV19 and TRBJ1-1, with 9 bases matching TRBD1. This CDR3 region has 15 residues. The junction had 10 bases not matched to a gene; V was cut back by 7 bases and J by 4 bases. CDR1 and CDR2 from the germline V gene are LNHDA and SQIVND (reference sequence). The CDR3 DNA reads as TGTGCCAGTAAGCCCTCGGGACAGGGCTTCACTGAAGCTTTCTTT. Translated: CASKPSGQGFTEAFF.

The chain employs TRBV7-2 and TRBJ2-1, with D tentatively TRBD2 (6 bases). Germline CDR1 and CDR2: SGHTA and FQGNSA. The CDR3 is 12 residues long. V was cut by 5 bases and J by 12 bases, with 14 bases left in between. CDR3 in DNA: TGTGCCAGCAGCGCCCGACTAGTAGGGCAGTTCTTC. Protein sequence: CASSARLVGQFF.

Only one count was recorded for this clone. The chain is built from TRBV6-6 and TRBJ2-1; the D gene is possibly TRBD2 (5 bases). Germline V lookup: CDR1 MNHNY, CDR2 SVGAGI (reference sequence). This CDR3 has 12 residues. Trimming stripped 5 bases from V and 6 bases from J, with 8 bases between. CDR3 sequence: CASSPSRNEQFF. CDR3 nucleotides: TGTGCCAGCAGTCCTAGCCGCAATGAGCAGTTCTTC.

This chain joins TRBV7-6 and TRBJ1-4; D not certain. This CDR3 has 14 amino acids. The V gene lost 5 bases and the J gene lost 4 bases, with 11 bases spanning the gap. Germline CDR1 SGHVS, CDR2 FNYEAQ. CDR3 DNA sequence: TGTGCCAGCAGCCTCAGAACATATAATGAAAAACTGTTTTTT. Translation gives CASSLRTYNEKLFF.

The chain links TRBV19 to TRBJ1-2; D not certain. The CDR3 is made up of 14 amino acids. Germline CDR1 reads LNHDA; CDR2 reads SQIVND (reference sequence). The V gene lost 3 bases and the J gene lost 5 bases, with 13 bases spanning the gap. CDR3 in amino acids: CASSIDEGGYGYTF. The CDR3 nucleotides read TGTGCCAGTAGTATTGATGAGGGTGGATATGGCTACACCTTC. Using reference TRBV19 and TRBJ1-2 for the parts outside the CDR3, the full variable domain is DGGITQSPKYLFRKEGQNVTLSCEQNLNHDAMYWYRQDPGQGLRLIYYSQIVNDFQKGDIAEGYSVSREKKESFPLTVTSAQKNPTAFYLCASSIDEGGYGYTFGSGTRLTVV.

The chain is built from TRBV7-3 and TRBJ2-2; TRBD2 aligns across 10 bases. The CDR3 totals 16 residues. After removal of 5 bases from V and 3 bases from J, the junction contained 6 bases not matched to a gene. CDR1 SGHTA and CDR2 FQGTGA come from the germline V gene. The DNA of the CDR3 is TGTGCCAGCAGCCTTTCCGGGACTAGCGACACCGGGGAGCTGTTTTTT. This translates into CASSLSGTSDTGELFF.

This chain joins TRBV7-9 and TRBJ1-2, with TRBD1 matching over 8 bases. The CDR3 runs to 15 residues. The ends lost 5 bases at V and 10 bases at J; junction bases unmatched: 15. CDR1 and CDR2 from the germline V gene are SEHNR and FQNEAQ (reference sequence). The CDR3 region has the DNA TGTGCCAGCAGCCAATTACAGGGGGAAGGGAGTCCCTACACCTTC. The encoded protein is CASSQLQGEGSPYTF. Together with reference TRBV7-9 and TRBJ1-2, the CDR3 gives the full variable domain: DTGVSQNPRHKITKRGQNVTFRCDPISEHNRLYWYRQTLGQGPEFLTYFQNEAQLEKSRLLSDRFSAERPKGSFSTLEIQRTEQGDSAMYLCASSQLQGEGSPYTFGSGTRLTVV.

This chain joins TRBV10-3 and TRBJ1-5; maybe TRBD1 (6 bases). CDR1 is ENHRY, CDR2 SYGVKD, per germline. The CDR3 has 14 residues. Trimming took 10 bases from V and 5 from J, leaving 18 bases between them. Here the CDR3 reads CATRGGGGDQPQHF. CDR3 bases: TGTGCCACGCGGGGAGGGGGTGGCGATCAGCCCCAGCATTTT.

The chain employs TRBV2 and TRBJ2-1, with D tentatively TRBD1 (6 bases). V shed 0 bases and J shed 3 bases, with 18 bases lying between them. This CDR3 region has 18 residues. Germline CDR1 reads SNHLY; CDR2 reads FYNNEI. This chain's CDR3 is CASSEARNTRGLYNEQFF. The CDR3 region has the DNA TGTGCCAGCAGTGAAGCGCGGAATACCAGGGGCCTCTACAATGAGCAGTTCTTC. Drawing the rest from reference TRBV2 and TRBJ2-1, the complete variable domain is EPEVTQTPSHQVTQMGQEVILRCVPISNHLYFYWYRQILGQKVEFLVSFYNNEISEKSEIFDDQFSVERPDGSNFTLKIRSTKLEDSAMYFCASSEARNTRGLYNEQFFGPGTRLTVL.

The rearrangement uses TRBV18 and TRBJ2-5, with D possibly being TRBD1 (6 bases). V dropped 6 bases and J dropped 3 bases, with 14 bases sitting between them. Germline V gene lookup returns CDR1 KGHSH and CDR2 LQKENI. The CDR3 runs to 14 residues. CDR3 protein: CASSLGAGEETQYF. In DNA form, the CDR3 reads TGTGCCAGCTCCCTCGGGGCAGGGGAAGAGACCCAGTACTTC.